These 29 T cell receptor beta chains were sequenced from one sample in a study of graft-versus-host responses after intestinal transplantation. The data were produced by immunoSEQ multiplex PCR, yet TCRdb's version contains in-frame clones alone and is incomplete. Of more than 20,000 clones listed, roughly 83% are singletons. The source material was PBMCs, sampled approximately 28 days after intestinal transplant. The receptors were sampled from a human patient who received an intestinal transplant, so some T cells may come from the graft donor.

J is TRBJ2-5 and V is TRBV7-2; D call uncertain. The germline V and J ends were trimmed by 5 bases and 1 base, with 11 bases remaining between them. CDR1 and CDR2 (germline): SGHTA, FQGNSA. The CDR3 totals 14 residues. CDR3 protein: CASSPPTLQETQYF. CDR3 in DNA: TGTGCCAGCAGCCCCCCGACCCTCCAAGAGACCCAGTACTTC.

This chain uses TRBV11-3 with TRBJ2-7, with D possibly TRBD2 on 5 matching bases. Per germline, CDR1 SGHNT and CDR2 YENEEA. V shed 11 bases and J shed 2 bases, with 22 bases lying between them. The CDR3 runs 15 residues. The CDR3 nucleotides read TGTGCCCGGTGGAATGGAGCGGCACCGCCCTACGAGCAGTACTTC. It translates to CARWNGAAPPYEQYF.

This rearrangement joins TRBV12-2 to TRBJ2-3; the table assigns TRBD2, which was not confirmed against the DNA. TRBV12-2 has pseudogene status. This CDR3 region has 17 residues. The CDR3 DNA reads as TGTGCAAGTCGCTTAGCGCTGGCTAGCGGTAGCACAGATACGCAGTATTTT. Amino acid sequence: CASRLALASGSTDTQYF.

The rearrangement links TRBV7-6 to TRBJ2-7, with 10 bases matching TRBD2. Germline values: CDR1 SGHVS, CDR2 FNYEAQ. V shed 0 bases, J shed 4 bases, and the junction held 6 bases outside the gene matches. This CDR3 is built from 16 residues. The chain's CDR3 is CASSLAASGGLYEQYF. In DNA form, the CDR3 reads TGTGCCAGCAGCTTAGCGGCTAGCGGGGGACTATACGAGCAGTACTTC.

The J gene is TRBJ1-1, the V gene TRBV5-4, with 10 bases aligning to TRBD1. CDR3 length: 15 residues. The ends lost 3 bases at V and 1 base at J; junction bases unmatched: 3. Germline-derived CDR1 and CDR2 are SGHNT and YYREEE (reference sequence). CDR3 sequence: CASSSRDRGNTEAFF. The CDR3 region has the DNA TGTGCCAGCAGCTCCCGGGACAGGGGGAACACTGAAGCTTTCTTT. Looking up the rest from reference TRBV5-4 and TRBJ1-1 gives the full variable domain: ETGVTQSPTHLIKTRGQQVTLRCSSQSGHNTVSWYQQALGQGPQFIFQYYREEENGRGNFPPRFSGLQFPNYSSELNVNALELDDSALYLCASSSRDRGNTEAFFGQGTRLTVV.

This chain joins TRBV7-9 and TRBJ2-7; the match to TRBD1 covers 10 bases. CDR3 length: 14 amino acids. Germline V gene data show CDR1 as SEHNR and CDR2 as FQNEAQ (reference sequence). V gave up 6 bases and J gave up 4 bases; unmatched junction bases: 6. This CDR3 reads CASRPGDRGYEQYF. The CDR3 DNA reads TGTGCCAGCAGGCCAGGGGACAGGGGTTACGAGCAGTACTTC.

This clone was found once. The rearrangement joins TRBV27 to TRBJ1-5, with TRBD1 identical over 11 bases. The CDR3 consists of 15 residues. With V trimmed by 6 bases and J by 4 bases, 5 bases remained unmatched. Germline loops: CDR1 MNHEY, CDR2 SMNVEV (reference sequence). The CDR3 DNA reads TGTGCCAGCAGCGCCGGGACAGGGGGGAATCAGCCCCAGCATTTT. Translation: CASSAGTGGNQPQHF.

This chain uses TRBV2 with TRBJ1-4, with D hard to call. From germline, CDR1 is SNHLY and CDR2 FYNNEI. The V and J ends lost 3 bases and 8 bases respectively, with 10 bases between them. CDR3 size: 13 residues. The CDR3 sequence: CASSDEGTEKLFF. The DNA of the CDR3 is TGTGCCAGCAGTGATGAGGGAACGGAAAAACTGTTTTTT.

The DNA of the CDR3 is TGTGCCAGCAGCCAAGGAGGAGTAACTAGCGCCACAGATACGCAGTATTTT. It codes for CASSQGGVTSATDTQYF. The chain joins TRBV4-2 to TRBJ2-3; TRBD2 matches at 7 bases. This CDR3 has 17 residues. Germline loops: CDR1 LGHNA, CDR2 YNFKEQ. After removal of 1 base from V and 2 bases from J, the junction contained 9 bases not matched to a gene.

The J gene is TRBJ1-1, the V gene TRBV5-1; unclear D gene. Deletions cut 0 bases from V and 4 bases from J, with 4 bases between. The CDR3 is 12 amino acids. Germline V gives CDR1 SGHRS, CDR2 YFSETQ. The CDR3 here is CASSLEGTEAFF. The CDR3 bases are TGCGCCAGCAGCTTGGAGGGCACTGAAGCTTTCTTT.

The chain recombines TRBV5-1 with TRBJ2-5, with D uncertain. The V gene's germline CDR1 is SGHRS and CDR2 YFSETQ. The CDR3 contains 12 residues. Trimming took 7 bases from V and 0 from J, leaving 7 bases between them. The DNA for the CDR3 is TGCGCCAGCGCAGGCGACCAAGAGACCCAGTACTTC. Translation: CASAGDQETQYF.

The V gene is TRBV4-1, the J gene TRBJ2-7; D remains unclear. Trimming stripped 4 bases from V and 2 bases from J, with 9 bases between. Germline V gives CDR1 MGHRA, CDR2 YSYEKL. CDR3 size: 13 residues. The CDR3 spells CASSLSPPYEQYF. For the CDR3, the DNA is TGCGCCAGCAGCCTTAGCCCTCCCTACGAGCAGTACTTC.

The genes are TRBV9 and TRBJ2-3; 9 positions agree with TRBD2. This CDR3 comprises 15 residues. After removal of 5 bases from V and 0 bases from J, the junction contained 4 bases not matched to a gene. Germline CDR1 reads SGDLS; CDR2 reads YYNGEE. The CDR3 DNA reads as TGTGCCAGCAGTAGCGGGGGAGCTAGCACAGATACGCAGTATTTT. Encoded protein: CASSSGGASTDTQYF.

This clone occurred once. J is TRBJ2-1 and V is TRBV4-1; tentatively, D is TRBD1 or TRBD2 (5 bases each). This CDR3 spans 15 amino acids. Germline values: CDR1 MGHRA, CDR2 YSYEKL. With 1 base removed from V and 8 bases from J, the gap between germline ends came to 15 bases. CDR3 nucleotide sequence: TGCGCCAGCAGCCAAGGCTCGGGGCTAATCGATGAGCAGTTCTTC. Translation gives CASSQGSGLIDEQFF.

This clone was detected only once. The V call is TRBV28, the J call TRBJ2-1; 13 positions agree with TRBD2. This CDR3 is built from 19 residues. V was clipped by 5 bases and J by 3 bases; unmatched bases: 13. Germline V gives CDR1 MDHEN, CDR2 SYDVKM. This chain's CDR3 is CASSQRSPLAGGIYNEQFF. CDR3 in DNA: TGTGCCAGCAGTCAACGGTCCCCACTAGCGGGAGGGATCTACAATGAGCAGTTCTTC.

The V call is TRBV2, the J call TRBJ2-5, with D perhaps TRBD1 (6 bases). The CDR3 length is 14 residues. Germline loops: CDR1 SNHLY, CDR2 FYNNEI. Trimming took off 5 bases at V and 2 bases at J, with 12 bases between the two ends. The CDR3 coding sequence is TGTGCCAGCAGTCTCCGGGACATGCAAGAGACCCAGTACTTC. Translating it yields CASSLRDMQETQYF.

The chain couples TRBV7-9 to TRBJ2-5; possibly TRBD2 for D (7 bases). The germline V gene has CDR1 SEHNR and CDR2 FQNEAQ (reference sequence). Deletions cut 5 bases from V and 0 bases from J, with 13 bases between. CDR3 length equals 15 residues. CDR3 amino acids: CASSQGRGYQETQYF. CDR3 in DNA: TGTGCCAGCAGCCAGGGGCGGGGGTACCAAGAGACCCAGTACTTC.

V usage is TRBV7-2 and J usage is TRBJ2-7; 13 bases agree with TRBD2. J was trimmed by 2 bases and V by 5 bases; bases with no gene match: 3. Germline-derived CDR1 and CDR2 are SGHTA and FQGNSA. CDR3 length: 15 amino acids. CDR3 amino acids: CASSVTSGGAYEQYF. As DNA, the CDR3 is TGTGCCAGCAGCGTAACTAGCGGGGGGGCCTACGAGCAGTACTTC.

This clone was found a few times. The chain is built from TRBV7-2 and TRBJ2-7; 10 nucleotides agree with TRBD1. V lost 5 bases, J lost 2 bases, and 6 bases stayed unmatched. Germline V gene data show CDR1 as SGHTA and CDR2 as FQGNSA. This CDR3 has 15 amino acids. CDR3 sequence (DNA): TGTGCCAGCAGCGCCGGGACAGGGGCGGCCTACGAGCAGTACTTC. This codes for CASSAGTGAAYEQYF.

The chain joins TRBV9 to TRBJ2-7; D gene ambiguous. Germline assignment: CDR1 SGDLS and CDR2 YYNGEE. Trimming took 0 bases from V and 3 from J, leaving 13 bases between them. The CDR3 extends over 15 amino acids. CDR3 nucleotide sequence: TGTGCCAGCAGCGTAGGGCTCGGGCCCCGCTACGAGCAGTACTTC. Encoded protein: CASSVGLGPRYEQYF. Looking up the rest from reference TRBV9 and TRBJ2-7 gives the full variable domain: DSGVTQTPKHLITATGQRVTLRCSPRSGDLSVYWYQQSLDQGLQFLIQYYNGEERAKGNILERFSAQQFPDLHSELNLSSLELGDSALYFCASSVGLGPRYEQYFGPGTRLTVT.

The rearrangement uses TRBV30 and TRBJ2-3; 11 nucleotides align to TRBD1. The germline CDR1 and CDR2 sequences are GTSNPN and SVGIG (reference sequence). V gave up 0 bases and J gave up 1 base; unmatched junction bases: 15. The CDR3 is 20 residues long. CDR3 in DNA: TGTGCCTGGAGTGTACCCGGACAGGGGGCGCCCCGGGATGGCACAGATACGCAGTATTTT. Translation: CAWSVPGQGAPRDGTDTQYF.

V gene TRBV5-1 combines with J gene TRBJ2-4; 8 nucleotides align to TRBD2. V lost 2 bases to trimming and J lost 10 bases; unmatched junction nucleotides: 8. The CDR3 loop spans 14 amino acids. From germline, CDR1 is SGHRS and CDR2 YFSETQ. CDR3 in amino acids: CASSLGAGESIQYF. CDR3 in DNA: TGCGCCAGCAGCTTAGGAGCGGGAGAATCGATTCAGTACTTC.

This clone was counted a few times. The chain joins TRBV6-1 to TRBJ2-7, with 7 bases that match TRBD1. With V trimmed by 8 bases and J by 4 bases, 8 bases remained unmatched. In germline, CDR1 is MNHNS, CDR2 SASEGT. The CDR3 totals 13 residues. DNA for the CDR3: TGTGCCAGCCAAAGGGACAGCTCATACGAGCAGTACTTC. Amino acids: CASQRDSSYEQYF.

CDR3 coding DNA: TGTGCCAGCAGTTTAGGGGCAGGGAGGATTGACACAGATACGCAGTATTTT. Translating it yields CASSLGAGRIDTDTQYF. The chain employs TRBV28 and TRBJ2-3; TRBD2 is a possible D gene (6 bases). Germline loops: CDR1 MDHEN, CDR2 SYDVKM. V dropped 2 bases and J dropped 2 bases, with 17 bases sitting between them. The CDR3 extends over 17 amino acids.

The J gene is TRBJ2-2, the V gene TRBV11-1; TRBD1 aligns across 7 bases. The CDR3 has 15 amino acids. Germline lookup yields CDR1 SGHAT and CDR2 FQDESV (reference sequence). J gave up 6 bases and V 6 bases, and 10 bases lay outside the gene matches. CDR3 sequence (DNA): TGTGCCAGCAGTTACAAGGGACAGCACTCCGGGGAGCTGTTTTTT. This translates into CASSYKGQHSGELFF.

The rearrangement joins TRBV5-1 to TRBJ1-1; D is uncertain. The CDR3 runs to 13 residues. V was shortened by 0 bases and J by 4 bases, with 7 bases between the two germline ends. The germline CDR1 and CDR2 sequences are SGHRS and YFSETQ. The CDR3 protein is CASSLGRATEAFF. DNA for the CDR3: TGCGCCAGCAGCTTGGGACGTGCCACTGAAGCTTTCTTT.

The V and J genes are TRBV7-6 and TRBJ1-1; no reliable D call. CDR3 length: 13 residues. Germline V gives CDR1 SGHVS, CDR2 FNYEAQ. V shed 3 bases and J shed 0 bases, with 5 bases lying between them. The CDR3 region has the DNA TGTGCCAGCAGCTTGGCCTTGAACACTGAAGCTTTCTTT. It specifies CASSLALNTEAFF.

V is TRBV27 and J is TRBJ1-5; D gene unclear. CDR3 length equals 14 residues. Trimming took off 3 bases at V and 3 bases at J, with 9 bases between the two ends. CDR1 and CDR2 from the germline V gene are MNHEY and SMNVEV (reference sequence). The CDR3 protein is CASSLGRYNQPQHF. DNA for the CDR3: TGTGCCAGCAGTTTGGGAAGGTACAATCAGCCCCAGCATTTT.

The chain uses TRBV19 and TRBJ2-1; D is unclear. V gave up 1 base and J gave up 3 bases, with 4 bases separating them. Germline V lookup: CDR1 LNHDA, CDR2 SQIVND (reference sequence). CDR3 length: 13 residues. The CDR3 DNA reads as TGTGCCAGTAGTATAGGTGGCTACAATGAGCAGTTCTTC. It translates to CASSIGGYNEQFF.